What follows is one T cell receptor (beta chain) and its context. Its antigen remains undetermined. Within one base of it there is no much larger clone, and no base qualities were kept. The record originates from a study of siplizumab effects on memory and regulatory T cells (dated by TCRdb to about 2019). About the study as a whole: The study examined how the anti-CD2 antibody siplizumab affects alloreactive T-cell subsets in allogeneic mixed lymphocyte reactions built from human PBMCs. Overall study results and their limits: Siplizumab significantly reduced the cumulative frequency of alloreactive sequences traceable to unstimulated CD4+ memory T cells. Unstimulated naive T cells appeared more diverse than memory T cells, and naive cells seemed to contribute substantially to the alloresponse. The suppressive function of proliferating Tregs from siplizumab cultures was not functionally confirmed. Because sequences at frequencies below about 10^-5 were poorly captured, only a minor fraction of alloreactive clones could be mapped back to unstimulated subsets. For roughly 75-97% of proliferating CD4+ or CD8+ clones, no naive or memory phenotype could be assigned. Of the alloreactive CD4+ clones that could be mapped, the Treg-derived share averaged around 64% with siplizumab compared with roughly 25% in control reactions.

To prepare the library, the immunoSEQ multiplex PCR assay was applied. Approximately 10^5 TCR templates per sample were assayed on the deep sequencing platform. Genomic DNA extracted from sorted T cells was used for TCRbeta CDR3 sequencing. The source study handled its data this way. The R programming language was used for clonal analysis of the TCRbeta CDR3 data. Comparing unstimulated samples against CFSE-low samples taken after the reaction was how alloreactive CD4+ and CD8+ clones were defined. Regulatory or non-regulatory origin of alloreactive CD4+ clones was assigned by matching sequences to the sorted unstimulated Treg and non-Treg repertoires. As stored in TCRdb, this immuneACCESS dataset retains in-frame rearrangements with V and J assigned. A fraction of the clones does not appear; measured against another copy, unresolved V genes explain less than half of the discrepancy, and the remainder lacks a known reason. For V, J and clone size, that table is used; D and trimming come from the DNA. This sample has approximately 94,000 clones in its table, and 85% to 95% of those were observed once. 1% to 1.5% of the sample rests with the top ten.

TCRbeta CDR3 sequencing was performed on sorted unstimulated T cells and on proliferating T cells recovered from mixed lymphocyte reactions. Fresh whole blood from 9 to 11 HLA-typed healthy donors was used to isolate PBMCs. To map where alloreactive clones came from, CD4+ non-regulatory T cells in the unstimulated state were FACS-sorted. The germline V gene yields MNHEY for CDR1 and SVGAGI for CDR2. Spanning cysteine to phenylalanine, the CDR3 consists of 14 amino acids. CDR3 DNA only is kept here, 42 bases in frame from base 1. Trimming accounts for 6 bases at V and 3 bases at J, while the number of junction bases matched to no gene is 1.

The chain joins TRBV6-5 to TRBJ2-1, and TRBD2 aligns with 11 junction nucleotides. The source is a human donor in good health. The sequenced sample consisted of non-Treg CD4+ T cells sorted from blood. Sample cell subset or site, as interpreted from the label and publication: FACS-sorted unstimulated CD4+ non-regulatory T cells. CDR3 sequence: CASRLAGDYNEQFF. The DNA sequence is TGTGCCAGCAGACTAGCGGGGGACTACAATGAGCAGTTCTTC.